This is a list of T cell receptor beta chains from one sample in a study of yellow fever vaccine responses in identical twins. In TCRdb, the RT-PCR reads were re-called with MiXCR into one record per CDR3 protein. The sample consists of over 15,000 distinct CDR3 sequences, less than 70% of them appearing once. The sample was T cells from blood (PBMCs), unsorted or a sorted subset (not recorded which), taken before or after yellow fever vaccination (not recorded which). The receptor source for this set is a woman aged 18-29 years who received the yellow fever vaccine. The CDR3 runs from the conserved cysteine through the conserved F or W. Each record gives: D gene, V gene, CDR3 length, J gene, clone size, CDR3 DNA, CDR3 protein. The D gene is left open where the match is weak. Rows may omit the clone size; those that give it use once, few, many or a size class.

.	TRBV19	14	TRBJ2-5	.	TGTGCCAGCTCCCCATGGGGGGTGGCAGAGACCCAGTACTTC	CASSPWGVAETQYF
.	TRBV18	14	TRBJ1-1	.	TGTGCCAGCTCACCACAGACAGAGAACACTGAAGCTTTCTTT	CASSPQTENTEAFF
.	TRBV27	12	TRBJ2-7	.	TGTGCCAGCAGTCCCGGGATGAACGAGCAGTACTTC	CASSPGMNEQYF
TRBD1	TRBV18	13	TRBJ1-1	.	TGTGCCAGCTCACCGGACAGGGACACTGAAGCTTTCTTT	CASSPDRDTEAFF
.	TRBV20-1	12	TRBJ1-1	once	TGCAGTGCCCCGAGACAGGCCACTGAAGCTTTCTTT	CSAPRQATEAFF
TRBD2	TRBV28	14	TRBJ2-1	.	TGTGCCAGCACACCGGGACTAGCGGACAATGAGCAGTTCTTC	CASTPGLADNEQFF
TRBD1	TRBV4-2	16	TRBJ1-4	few	TGTGCCAGCAGCCAAGATGGGACAGGGCTTGGGGAAAAACTGTTTTTT	CASSQDGTGLGEKLFF
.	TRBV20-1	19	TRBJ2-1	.	TGCAGTGCTAGAGGTGGCGGGCTGGGCCCCATTCTGTCCTACAATGAGCAGTTCTTC	CSARGGGLGPILSYNEQFF
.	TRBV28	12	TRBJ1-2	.	TGTGCCAGCAGTTTTGGCAACTATGGCTACACCTTC	CASSFGNYGYTF
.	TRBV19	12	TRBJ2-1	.	TGTGCCAGTAGTATAGTAGGGAATGAGCAGTTCTTC	CASSIVGNEQFF
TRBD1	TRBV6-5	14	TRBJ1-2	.	TGTGCCAGCAGTTCCAACACAGGGGTCTATGGCTACACCTTC	CASSSNTGVYGYTF
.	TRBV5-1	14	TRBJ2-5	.	TGCGCCAGCAGCTTGTCCCCTAGGGAAGAGACCCAGTACTTC	CASSLSPREETQYF
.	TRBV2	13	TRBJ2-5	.	TGTGCCAGCAGTTCCGACTTCCAAGAGACCCAGTACTTC	CASSSDFQETQYF
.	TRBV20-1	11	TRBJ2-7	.	TGCAGTGCTAGCAAAACCTACGAGCAGTACTTC	CSASKTYEQYF
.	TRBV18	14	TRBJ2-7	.	TGTGCCAGCTCACCCCCCACAGGGCTGAACGAGCAGTACTTC	CASSPPTGLNEQYF
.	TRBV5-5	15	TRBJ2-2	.	TGTGCCAGCAGCTTCTATGGGACGAACACCGGGGAGCTGTTTTTT	CASSFYGTNTGELFF
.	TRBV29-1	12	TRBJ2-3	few	TGCAGCGTTGTAGAGGGGTCGGATACGCAGTATTTT	CSVVEGSDTQYF
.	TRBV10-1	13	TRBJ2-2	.	TGCGCCAGCAGTAACAGGGTTTCCGGGGAGCTGTTTTTT	CASSNRVSGELFF
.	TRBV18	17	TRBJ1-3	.	TGTGCCAGCTCACCACCGGGGGCCGTCCCCTCTGGAAACACCATATATTTT	CASSPPGAVPSGNTIYF
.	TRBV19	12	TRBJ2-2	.	TGTGCCAGTCGGACCTCCACCGGGGAGCTGTTTTTT	CASRTSTGELFF
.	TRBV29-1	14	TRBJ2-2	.	TGCAGCGTCCCCACATTGACGGGCACCGGGGAGCTGTTTTTT	CSVPTLTGTGELFF
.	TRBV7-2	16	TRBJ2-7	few	TGTGCCAGCAGCTTATCGGCAGCCTTTTCTTCCTACGAGCAGTACTTC	CASSLSAAFSSYEQYF
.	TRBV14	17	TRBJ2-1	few	TGTGCCAGCAGCCAAGAGGGGACCCCGAGTTCCTACAATGAGCAGTTCTTC	CASSQEGTPSSYNEQFF
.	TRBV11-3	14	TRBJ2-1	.	TGTGCCAGCAGCTTAGGACGGGACACCTCTGAGCAGTTCTTC	CASSLGRDTSEQFF
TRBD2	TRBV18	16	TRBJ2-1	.	TGTGCCAGCTCACCAGAGGGTAGCGGGAGTTTCTATGAGCAGTTCTTC	CASSPEGSGSFYEQFF
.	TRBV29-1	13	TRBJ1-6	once	TGCAGCGTCGCATTAACAGTTAATTCACCCCTCCACTTT	CSVALTVNSPLHF
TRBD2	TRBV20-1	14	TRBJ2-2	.	TGCAGTGCTAGAGATGGTAGCGGGACCGGGGAGCTGTTTTTT	CSARDGSGTGELFF
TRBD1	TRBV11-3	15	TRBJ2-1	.	TGTGCCAGCAGCTTGACAGGGGATGGGTACAATGAGCAGTTCTTC	CASSLTGDGYNEQFF
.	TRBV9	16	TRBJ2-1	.	TGTGCCAGCAGCGTTAAAGGCGGAAGCTCCTACAATGAGCAGTTCTTC	CASSVKGGSSYNEQFF
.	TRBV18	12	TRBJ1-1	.	TGTGCCAGCTCACCCTCTAACACTGAAGCTTTCTTT	CASSPSNTEAFF
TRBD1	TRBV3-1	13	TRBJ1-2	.	TGTGCCAGCAGCTCTGGGACAGGGCGAGGCTACACCTTC	CASSSGTGRGYTF
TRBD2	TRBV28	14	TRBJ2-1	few	TGTGCCAGCAGTCGGGGACTAGCGGGAGGGGAGCAGTTCTTC	CASSRGLAGGEQFF